This T cell receptor beta chain was sequenced during a study of cytomegalovirus exposure and HLA in healthy donors. Findings and caveats of the study: Later work found most CMV-associated TCR beta chains apparently HLA-restricted. V- and J-gene trimming in TCR beta was tied to a missense DCLRE1C variant by an analysis performed later. Cytomegalovirus-associated TCR beta chains were listed, numbering under 200.

With regard to this clone: Its matching antigen is unknown. The same CDR3 also results from other DNA sequences found in this sample.

PCR was performed using 60 Vbeta and 13 Jbeta primers. TCRdb's table, derived via immunoSEQ multiplex PCR, lists solely in-frame clones and lacks some. The sample has fewer than 200,000 clones, 82% seen once. V lost 3 bases and J 4 bases, leaving 4 bases between the germline ends. The CDR3 is 11 residues long. Looked up from germline, CDR1 is MDHEN and CDR2 is SYDVKM. The TCR sequence derives from a male donor in good health and CMV-seronegative. The V gene is TRBV28, the J gene TRBJ2-7; D gene ambiguous. Sequencing was done on a sample of PBMCs. The DNA for the CDR3 is TGTGCCAGCAGTTTGAGATACGAGCAGTACTTC. Amino acid sequence: CASSLRYEQYF.